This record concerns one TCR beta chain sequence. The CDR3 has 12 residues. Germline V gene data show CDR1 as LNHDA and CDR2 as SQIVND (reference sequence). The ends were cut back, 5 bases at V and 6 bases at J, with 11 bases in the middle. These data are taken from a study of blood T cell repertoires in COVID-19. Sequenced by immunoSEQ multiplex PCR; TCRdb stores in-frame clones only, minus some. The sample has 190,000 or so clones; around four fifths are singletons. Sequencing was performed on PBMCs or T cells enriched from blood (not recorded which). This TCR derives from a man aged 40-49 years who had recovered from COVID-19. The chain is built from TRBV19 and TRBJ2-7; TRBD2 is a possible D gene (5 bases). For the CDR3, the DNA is TGTGCCAGTAGTTCTCCGGCGGGCGAGCAGTACTTC. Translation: CASSSPAGEQYF.